This T cell receptor beta chain emerged from a study of cytotoxic CD8 clonotypes in ibrutinib-treated CLL. The germline CDR1 and CDR2 sequences are SNHLY and FYNNEI. The CDR3 is 12 amino acids. V gave up 6 bases and J gave up 2 bases, with 5 bases separating them. The table came from immunoSEQ multiplex PCR; TCRdb's copy has only in-frame clones and leaves some out. The profile shows roughly 170,000 clones, 84% of them singletons. The sample in question was PBMCs, obtained after 24 months of ibrutinib treatment. The TCR originated in a human donor with chronic lymphocytic leukemia. The gene calls are TRBV2 and TRBJ1-3, with D possibly TRBD1 on 5 matching bases. The CDR3 nucleotides read TGTGCCAGCAGGGGGGCTGGAAACACCATATATTTT. It translates to CASRGAGNTIYF.